The clone carrying this T cell receptor beta chain was observed a handful of times. The data stem from a study of T cells after yellow fever vaccination. The germline V gene encodes CDR1 MGHDK and CDR2 SYGVNS. The CDR3 is 17 residues long. The V and J ends lost 6 bases and 0 bases respectively, with 18 bases between them. TCRdb called the 5' RACE reads again in MiXCR, with one record for every CDR3 protein. Altogether 240,000 or so distinct CDR3 sequences are present, less than 9% being singletons, with the ten largest covering approximately 0.84%. The V and J genes are TRBV25-1 and TRBJ2-1; D might be TRBD1 or TRBD2, each matching 6 bases. The receptor was isolated from a man under 40 who received the YFV17D yellow fever vaccine. The sequences come from CD4+ T cells sorted from PBMCs, collected 15 days after the yellow fever booster vaccination. The CDR3 loop reads CASSEEGGKSSYNEQFF. As DNA, the CDR3 is TGTGCCAGCAGCGAAGAGGGGGGTAAAAGCTCCTACAATGAGCAGTTCTTC.